The present TCR beta chain was sequenced within a study of blood T cell repertoires in COVID-19 (dated by TCRdb to about 2020). Background on the whole study: The collaborator samples originated in the United States, Italy and Spain and spanned the acute and convalescent phases of COVID-19. Samples were obtained from the ongoing ImmuneRACE study (first 160 participants) and from about 1,300 subjects provided by 6 global collaborators. Nearly every sample came with metadata listing a de-identified subject ID, COVID-19 status, age in years and sex. Deeply sampled blood TCRbeta repertoires from subjects exposed to, actively infected with, or recovered from COVID-19 were included in the dataset. The repertoires were released in a freely available public database meant as a resource for research on the immune response to SARS-CoV-2. Where HLA class I and class II types were available, the types were taken from metadata supplied by the sample provider, not from assay-based typing. The prospective study material was composed of cDNA or gDNA derived from T cells, B-cell-depleted T cells, or PBMCs.

According to the germline V gene, CDR1 reads SGHRS and CDR2 reads YFSETQ. Unmatched junction bases come to 8, with V trimmed by 2 bases and J by 4 bases. From cysteine to phenylalanine, the CDR3 is 18 amino acids long. Just CDR3 DNA is preserved here, 54 bases in frame from base 1. General conclusions and limits of the study: Clinical and demographic metadata were provided uncurated, with the amount varying by source and participant.

At one collaborating source in Seattle, patients were enrolled during active infection and were followed longitudinally through the course of disease. Each collaborating institution followed its own protocols to collect whole blood in K2EDTA tubes. For TCRbeta analysis, collaborators shipped samples as frozen whole blood, isolated PBMCs, or DNA extracted from either of those sample types. TCRbeta CDR3 regions were amplified from genomic DNA by means of the immunoSEQ Assay, a bias-controlled multiplex PCR. On the authors' methods: Within the assay, amplification of reference gene primers was used to estimate how many nucleated cells each sample contained. To quantify the absolute abundance of each unique TCRbeta CDR3 rearrangement, sequence reads were collapsed and filtered. For each sample, productive Simpson clonality was calculated by taking the square root of Simpson's diversity index across productive rearrangements. Sourced from immuneACCESS, this table was stored by TCRdb with only in-frame sequences that have V and J called. A share of the clones is absent; for the studies checked, an unresolved V gene accounts for under half, and the remainder has no known explanation. Clone size and V and J calls were adopted from that table, with D and trimming inferred from the DNA. The sample table lists 310,000 or so clones, roughly 86% of them with a count of one. The ten largest clones represent 10% to 12% of the sample.

About this clone: This receptor's antigen is unknown. Per-nucleotide qualities are absent, and no much larger clonotype sits a single base away.

This TCR came from a woman between 25 and 40 years old with COVID-19, enrolled during active disease. Input material: peripheral blood. This receptor chain uses TRBV5-1 and TRBJ2-1; 14 of the junction bases match TRBD2. The nucleotides are TGCGCCAGCAGCTTAAGACTAGCGGGAGGGCGTGATTACAATGAGCAGTTCTTC. This codes for CASSLRLAGGRDYNEQFF. Reference TRBV5-1 and TRBJ2-1 genes cover what lies past the CDR3, so the full variable domain is KAGVTQTPRYLIKTRGQQVTLSCSPISGHRSVSWYQQTPGQGLQFLFEYFSETQRNKGNFPGRFSGRQFSNSRSEMNVSTLELGDSALYLCASSLRLAGGRDYNEQFFGPGTRLTVL.